These 25 T cell receptor beta chains originate from one sample sequenced in a study of blood T cell repertoires in COVID-19. Method: immunoSEQ multiplex PCR; TCRdb's copy keeps in-frame clones and lacks some. The top ten clones hold under 6% of a sample with about 160,000 clones, more than 75% of them seen once. Specimen: peripheral blood. These receptor sequences come from a woman between 45 and 65 years old with COVID-19, enrolled during active disease.

The chain uses TRBV19 and TRBJ2-3, with 9 bases that match TRBD1. This CDR3 contains 15 residues. The V gene's germline CDR1 is LNHDA and CDR2 SQIVND (reference sequence). V lost 0 bases and J lost 5; bases outside the gene matches: 3. The CDR3 region is CASSIDWDRVDTQYF. The CDR3 DNA follows: TGTGCCAGTAGTATAGATTGGGACAGGGTAGATACGCAGTATTTT. The entire variable domain, with the rest obtained from reference TRBV19 and TRBJ2-3, is as follows: DGGITQSPKYLFRKEGQNVTLSCEQNLNHDAMYWYRQDPGQGLRLIYYSQIVNDFQKGDIAEGYSVSREKKESFPLTVTSAQKNPTAFYLCASSIDWDRVDTQYFGPGTRLTVL.

This chain connects TRBV9 to TRBJ2-2; D perhaps matches TRBD1 (8 bases). CDR1 and CDR2 (germline): SGDLS, YYNGEE. The CDR3 is 20 residues long. Trimming shortened V by 4 bases and J by 1 base, and 26 bases separated the two germline ends. CDR3: CASSSHPGGRGPLNTGELFF. CDR3 DNA sequence: TGTGCCAGCAGCAGCCACCCGGGGGGCAGGGGGCCACTGAACACCGGGGAGCTGTTTTTT.

The chain joins TRBV7-2 to TRBJ1-1; 9 nucleotides match TRBD1. This CDR3 comprises 16 residues. V gave up 5 bases and J gave up 6 bases; unmatched junction bases: 13. Germline V gene lookup returns CDR1 SGHTA and CDR2 FQGNSA. In DNA form, the CDR3 reads TGTGCCAGCAGCCCTGGGACAGGGAGGGGGAAAGCTGAAGCTTTCTTT. Protein product: CASSPGTGRGKAEAFF.

The J gene is TRBJ2-1, the V gene TRBV6-5; D is uncertain. Between the trimmed V and J ends, which lost 5 bases and 0 bases, there was a span of 11 bases. In germline, CDR1 is MNHEY, CDR2 SVGAGI. The CDR3 runs to 15 residues. The CDR3 loop reads CASSRLPSSYNEQFF. DNA of the CDR3: TGTGCCAGCAGTCGACTCCCGAGCTCCTACAATGAGCAGTTCTTC.

CDR3 region: CASSPRGSIYGYTF. The CDR3 DNA reads TGTGCCAGCAGTCCCAGGGGATCTATTTATGGCTACACCTTC. The V call is TRBV6-2 or TRBV6-3, the J call TRBJ1-2, with D possibly matching TRBD1 (6 bases). Germline CDR1 MNHEY, CDR2 SVGEGT. This CDR3 comprises 14 residues. V was shortened by 5 bases and J by 5 bases, with 15 bases between the two germline ends.

This chain connects TRBV6-1 to TRBJ1-6, with D perhaps matching TRBD1 (5 bases). This CDR3 spans 15 amino acids. Trimming shortened V by 3 bases and J by 14 bases, and 20 bases separated the two germline ends. Per germline, CDR1 MNHNS and CDR2 SASEGT. The CDR3 spells CASSEGTRGRVALHF. CDR3 nucleotide sequence: TGTGCCAGCAGTGAGGGGACTCGGGGACGGGTGGCCCTCCACTTT.

This clone has more than one count but fewer than ten. V is TRBV14 and J is TRBJ1-2; D ambiguous. This CDR3 is 12 amino acids long. The germline V gene encodes CDR1 SGHDN and CDR2 FVKESK. Trimming removed 1 base at V and 5 bases at J, with 5 bases between. The DNA for the CDR3 is TGTGCCAGCAGCCAAGGGCAGTATGGCTACACCTTC. It specifies CASSQGQYGYTF.

This chain joins TRBV28 and TRBJ2-5; 8 nucleotides match TRBD1. The CDR3 is 18 amino acids. V shed 5 bases and J 0 bases; nucleotides not matched to a gene: 14. Germline CDR1 and CDR2: MDHEN and SYDVKM. The DNA of the CDR3 is TGTGCCAGCAGTCAGACAGGGGACCTCCTCCTTCACCAAGAGACCCAGTACTTC. Translating gives CASSQTGDLLLHQETQYF.

The V and J genes are TRBV28 and TRBJ1-3, with 10 nucleotides matching TRBD1. Germline V CDR1 and CDR2: MDHEN, SYDVKM. The CDR3 is 16 residues long. Trimming at V came to 4 bases and at J to 4 bases, leaving 7 bases not matched to a gene. The CDR3 loop is CASSSPGQGTGNTIYF. The CDR3 DNA sequence: TGTGCCAGCAGTTCTCCGGGACAGGGGACAGGAAACACCATATATTTT.

This sequence joins TRBV5-1 and TRBJ2-3, with TRBD2 matching 11 bases. Germline trimming cut 4 bases from V and 3 bases from J; bases unmatched to any gene: 4. The CDR3 is made up of 15 amino acids. CDR1 is SGHRS and CDR2 is YFSETQ in the germline V gene. The CDR3 DNA reads as TGCGCCAGCAGCGTAGCGGGGGGGCCTACAGATACGCAGTATTTT. Translation gives CASSVAGGPTDTQYF.

The chain uses TRBV28 and TRBJ2-1; D is uncertain. In germline, CDR1 is MDHEN, CDR2 SYDVKM. There are 17 residues in the CDR3. Between the trimmed V and J ends, which lost 5 bases and 0 bases, there was a span of 17 bases. The DNA of the CDR3 is TGTGCCAGCAGTACACGGTCTGCGGAGTTCTCCTACAATGAGCAGTTCTTC. Translation gives CASSTRSAEFSYNEQFF.

V usage is TRBV12-5 and J usage is TRBJ1-1; weak D call: TRBD1 (5 bases). The germline V gene has CDR1 LGHNT and CDR2 FRNRAP. With 7 bases removed from V and 0 bases from J, the gap between germline ends came to 12 bases. The CDR3 covers 14 residues. The CDR3 DNA reads TGTGCTAGTGTCCATGGACAAGTGAACACTGAAGCTTTCTTT. Its translation: CASVHGQVNTEAFF.

The chain recombines TRBV5-6 with TRBJ2-7; the D gene is possibly TRBD2 (6 bases). The germline V gene encodes CDR1 SGHDT and CDR2 YYEEEE. V lost 4 bases and J 3 bases, leaving 20 bases between the germline ends. The CDR3 covers 16 residues. The CDR3 region is CASSPVGGASIYEQYF. In nucleotides, the CDR3 is TGTGCCAGCAGCCCGGTGGGCGGGGCGTCCATCTACGAGCAGTACTTC.

The rearrangement joins TRBV9 to TRBJ2-2; perhaps TRBD2 as D (6 bases). Germline V gene lookup returns CDR1 SGDLS and CDR2 YYNGEE. The CDR3 is made up of 14 amino acids. V dropped 5 bases and J dropped 1 base, with 9 bases sitting between them. CDR3 DNA: TGTGCCAGCAGGCCGGGGGAGAACACCGGGGAGCTGTTTTTT. This translates into CASRPGENTGELFF.

This chain joins TRBV10-3 and TRBJ2-1; 11 bases are a match to TRBD1. The germline CDR1 and CDR2 sequences are ENHRY and SYGVKD. The CDR3 is 15 amino acids. With 4 bases clipped from V and 9 bases from J, the junction kept 8 bases outside the gene matches. The chain's CDR3 is CAISVLDRGPGEQFF. The CDR3 DNA follows: TGTGCCATCAGTGTACTGGACAGGGGGCCGGGTGAGCAGTTCTTC.

The rearrangement joins TRBV7-3 to TRBJ2-1; D is possibly TRBD2 (6 bases). V lost 4 bases and J lost 5, with 18 bases in between. This CDR3 region has 16 residues. Germline CDR1 SGHTA, CDR2 FQGTGA. The CDR3: CASSSSGRGGHNEQFF. CDR3 DNA sequence: TGTGCCAGCAGCTCTTCTGGGCGGGGCGGCCACAATGAGCAGTTCTTC.

This clone was found once. CDR3 residues: CASSIWDIENTEAFF. The DNA of the CDR3 is TGTGCCAGTAGTATATGGGACATCGAGAACACTGAAGCTTTCTTT. The chain recombines TRBV19 with TRBJ1-1, with D possibly being TRBD1 (6 bases). The CDR3 totals 15 residues. V was shortened by 2 bases and J by 1 base, with 11 bases between the two germline ends. The germline V gene encodes CDR1 LNHDA and CDR2 SQIVND (reference sequence).

The rearrangement links TRBV6-2 or TRBV6-3 to TRBJ1-2, with D tentatively TRBD1 (5 bases). V shed 5 bases and J shed 6 bases, with 13 bases lying between them. Germline CDR1 is MNHEY and CDR2 is SVGEGT. The CDR3 is 13 amino acids. The CDR3: CASSPRRGDGYTF. The CDR3 DNA sequence: TGTGCCAGCAGTCCCCGGCGGGGGGATGGCTACACCTTC.

The chain recombines TRBV11-3 with TRBJ2-3, with D maybe TRBD1 (5 bases). This CDR3 spans 13 amino acids. Per the germline V gene, CDR1 is SGHNT and CDR2 is YENEEA. V was cut by 1 base and J by 8 bases, with 10 bases left in between. The chain's CDR3 is CASSLGNQGTQYF. As DNA, the CDR3 is TGTGCCAGCAGCTTAGGTAACCAGGGTACGCAGTATTTT.

The J gene is TRBJ2-7, the V gene TRBV19, with TRBD2 matching over 7 bases. The CDR3 sequence is 15 residues long. Germline assignment: CDR1 LNHDA and CDR2 SQIVND (reference sequence). Losses at the gene ends were 6 bases for V and 1 base for J; bases not matched to a gene: 9. This CDR3 is CASSPASGTSYEQYF. DNA for the CDR3: TGTGCCAGTAGCCCTGCTAGCGGAACATCCTACGAGCAGTACTTC.

The J gene is TRBJ1-3, the V gene TRBV7-9; 9 bases match TRBD1. CDR3 size: 15 residues. Germline lookup yields CDR1 SEHNR and CDR2 FQNEAQ (reference sequence). The V segment lost 5 bases and the J segment 6 bases; nucleotides outside the gene matches: 8. The CDR3 protein is CASSPGDRDINTIYF. The CDR3 bases are TGTGCCAGCAGCCCTGGGGACAGGGACATAAACACCATATATTTT.

This clone was seen a few times. The J gene is TRBJ2-3, the V gene TRBV12-3 or TRBV12-4, with 7 positions matching TRBD2. This CDR3 has 12 residues. The V and J ends lost 3 bases and 10 bases, in that order; junction bases with no gene match: 4. The CDR3 loop reads CASSFLAVAQYF. The CDR3 coding sequence is TGTGCCAGCAGTTTCCTAGCGGTGGCGCAGTATTTT.

The chain combines TRBV15 with TRBJ1-1, with D hard to call. The V gene's germline CDR1 is LNHNV and CDR2 YYDKDF (reference sequence). The V end lost 0 bases, the J end lost 6 bases, and 8 bases lay between the germline ends. This CDR3 is built from 13 residues. The CDR3 DNA follows: TGTGCCACCAGCAGAGATCCGGTGTCTGAAGCTTTCTTT. Its protein is CATSRDPVSEAFF.

The rearrangement links TRBV5-6 to TRBJ2-5; D gene ambiguous. Trimming cost V 0 bases and J 1 base, with 4 bases left between them. The CDR3 totals 13 residues. From germline, CDR1 is SGHDT and CDR2 YYEEEE. CDR3 region: CASSLGPQETQYF. The CDR3 region has the DNA TGTGCCAGCAGCTTGGGGCCCCAAGAGACCCAGTACTTC.

This clone was detected a few times. The chain couples TRBV27 to TRBJ1-1, with 9 bases lining up with TRBD1. Trimming took 5 bases from V and 10 from J; bases not matched to a gene: 8. The CDR3 spans 13 residues. Germline lookup yields CDR1 MNHEY and CDR2 SMNVEV (reference sequence). CDR3 residues: CASSVQGALGAFF. The CDR3 coding sequence is TGTGCCAGCAGTGTACAGGGGGCGTTGGGAGCTTTCTTT.